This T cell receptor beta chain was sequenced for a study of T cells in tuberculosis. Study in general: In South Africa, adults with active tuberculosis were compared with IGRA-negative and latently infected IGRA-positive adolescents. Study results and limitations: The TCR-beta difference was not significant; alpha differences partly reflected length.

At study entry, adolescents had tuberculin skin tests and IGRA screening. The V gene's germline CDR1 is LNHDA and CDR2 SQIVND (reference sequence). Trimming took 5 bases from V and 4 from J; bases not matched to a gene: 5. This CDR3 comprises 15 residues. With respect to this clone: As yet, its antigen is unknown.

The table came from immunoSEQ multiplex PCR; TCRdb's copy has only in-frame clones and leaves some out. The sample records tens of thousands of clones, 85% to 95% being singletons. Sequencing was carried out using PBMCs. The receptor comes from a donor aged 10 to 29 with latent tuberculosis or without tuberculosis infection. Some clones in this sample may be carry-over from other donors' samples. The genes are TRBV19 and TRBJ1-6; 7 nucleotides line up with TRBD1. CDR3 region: CASSPRQGYNSPLHF. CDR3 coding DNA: TGTGCCAGTAGTCCCCGACAGGGATATAATTCACCCCTCCACTTT.